This TCR beta chain stems from a study of cytomegalovirus exposure and HLA in healthy donors. Study-wide background: The 95 to 150 validation repertoires used the same platform as the 666 first-cohort repertoires, a later analysis reported.

The data were produced by immunoSEQ multiplex PCR, yet TCRdb's version contains in-frame clones alone and is incomplete. The data hold 100,000 to 150,000 clones, with nearly 90% observed a single time. CDR1 and CDR2 from the germline V gene are SNHLY and FYNNEI. The CDR3 spans 15 residues. The V gene lost 2 bases and the J gene lost 7 bases, with 17 bases spanning the gap. In regard to this clone: Its antigen is not identified.

Study-wide findings and caveats: Researchers counted roughly 160 TCR beta chains as cytomegalovirus-associated. The classifier was said to identify cytomegalovirus status with high specificity and sensitivity.

V usage is TRBV2 and J usage is TRBJ1-1; perhaps TRBD1 as D (6 bases). This receptor was taken from a woman between 18 and 30 years old in good health and CMV-seronegative. The specimen sequenced was PBMCs. The CDR3 loop reads CASSERPRQGNEAFF. CDR3 nucleotide sequence: TGTGCCAGCAGTGAACGTCCTAGGCAGGGGAATGAAGCTTTCTTT.